Listed below are T cell receptor beta chains from one sample, sequenced in a study of Ad26.COV2.S vaccination and SARS-CoV-2 variants. Some clones are missing from TCRdb's copy, which holds only in-frame ones; the method was immunoSEQ multiplex PCR. The sample comprises roughly 700,000 clones, around 90% of which are singletons, and approximately 1.5% rests with the top ten. This sample comprised peripheral blood, obtained in a trial of Ad26.COV2.S vaccine versus placebo. The receptors shown here come from a person aged 18-65 years who received the Ad26.COV2.S COVID-19 vaccine or a placebo. Each CDR3 is given with its conserved first and last residue. A D gene is named only where the DNA matches it firmly. Clone size is shown for a subset of rows, as once, few, many or a class of expanded clone.

>13|TRBJ2-7|-|-|TRBV7-9
TGTGCCAGCAGCTTTGGTCGGGACTACGAGCAGTACTTC
CASSFGRDYEQYF
>14|TRBJ2-5|-|-|TRBV18
TGTGCCAGCTCACCCCCTGCCCCGAGGGAGACCCAGTACTTC
CASSPPAPRETQYF
>14|TRBJ1-3|-|-|TRBV7-2
TGTGCCAGCAGCGGACAGCCATCTGGAAACACCATATATTTT
CASSGQPSGNTIYF
>14|TRBJ1-5|TRBD1|-|TRBV2
TGTGCCAGCAGTGGACAGGGAGGCAATCAGCCCCAGCATTTT
CASSGQGGNQPQHF
>17|TRBJ1-2|TRBD1|few|TRBV4-1
TGCGCCAGCAGCCAACCCTGGGAGGGGGCAGAAGGCTATGGCTACACCTTC
CASSQPWEGAEGYGYTF
>15|TRBJ1-5|TRBD1|-|TRBV30
TGTGCCTGGAGTCCAGGGACAGGAGCCAATCAGCCCCAGCATTTT
CAWSPGTGANQPQHF
>15|TRBJ1-4|-|-|TRBV25-1
TGTGCCAGCAGTGCCTCCAGGGCGGCGGGTGAAAAACTGTTTTTT
CASSASRAAGEKLFF
>13|TRBJ2-1|-|-|TRBV10-1
TGCGCCAGCAGTGAGGGGCCCGGGGATGAGCAGTTCTTC
CASSEGPGDEQFF
>11|TRBJ2-1|-|once|TRBV11-3
TGTGCCAGCGAGGTTTACAATGAGCAGTTCTTC
CASEVYNEQFF
>14|TRBJ1-4|-|-|TRBV5-6
TGTGCCAGCAGCTTGGTCACGGGCCCAAGAAAACTGTTTTTT
CASSLVTGPRKLFF
>12|TRBJ2-2|-|-|TRBV11-2
TGTGCCAGCAACCCGACGGCCGGGGAGCTGTTTTTT
CASNPTAGELFF
>13|TRBJ1-2|-|-|TRBV2
TGTGCCAGCAGTTCGGACAGTAACTATGGCTACACCTTC
CASSSDSNYGYTF
>14|TRBJ1-2|TRBD1|-|TRBV10-3
TGTGCCATCAGGGGGACAGGGACCGATTATGGCTACACCTTC
CAIRGTGTDYGYTF
>15|TRBJ1-5|TRBD1|-|TRBV27
TGTGCCAGCAGCCCGACAGGGGGTAGCAATCAGCCCCAGCATTTT
CASSPTGGSNQPQHF
>15|TRBJ2-1|TRBD2|-|TRBV27
TGTGCCAGCAGTTCGAGCGGAGCGGGAAATAATGAGCAGTTCTTC
CASSSSGAGNNEQFF
>14|TRBJ2-7|-|-|TRBV6-5
TGTGCCAGCAATAAACCCGTATCGCCTTACGAGCAGTACTTC
CASNKPVSPYEQYF
>17|TRBJ1-4|-|-|TRBV27
TGTGCCAGCAGTTTGAGCGCACCCCAGGCAACTAATGAAAAACTGTTTTTT
CASSLSAPQATNEKLFF
>14|TRBJ2-7|-|-|TRBV6-5
TGTGCCAGCAGTTACCAGCAGGCGTCCTACGAGCAGTACTTC
CASSYQQASYEQYF
>12|TRBJ2-7|-|-|TRBV27
TGTGCCACCAGGCCTCCGGGGGTCGAGCAGTACTTC
CATRPPGVEQYF
>14|TRBJ1-2|-|-|TRBV27
TGTGCCAGCAGTCGACAGGCCCCGTCGTATGGCTACACCTTC
CASSRQAPSYGYTF
>15|TRBJ2-1|-|few|TRBV7-2
TGTGCCAGCAGCCCTGCGGGACACGACTACAATGAGCAGTTCTTC
CASSPAGHDYNEQFF
>13|TRBJ1-1|-|-|TRBV4-3
TGCGCCAGCAGCCAAGGGGGGAACACTGAAGCTTTCTTT
CASSQGGNTEAFF
>14|TRBJ1-1|-|-|TRBV6-5
TGTGCCAGCACTCTACCGGGACGGAACACTGAAGCTTTCTTT
CASTLPGRNTEAFF
>13|TRBJ2-7|TRBD1|-|TRBV29-1
TGCAGCGTCACAGGGGGGACCTCCTACGAGCAGTACTTC
CSVTGGTSYEQYF
>19|TRBJ1-1|-|-|TRBV7-2
TGTGCCAGCAGCTTAGAAGTCTTGGGACTATCCTCAATCGACACTGAAGCTTTCTTT
CASSLEVLGLSSIDTEAFF
>15|TRBJ2-2|-|-|TRBV2
TGTGCCAGCAGGGGGCTTAGGGGCGCGAGCGGGGAGCTGTTTTTT
CASRGLRGASGELFF
>14|TRBJ1-3|-|-|TRBV5-1
TGCGCCAGCAGCCCGGACAGAGGTGGAAACACCATATATTTT
CASSPDRGGNTIYF
>11|TRBJ1-2|-|-|TRBV5-6
TGTGCCAGCAGCTTGGGCCCGGGCTACACCTTC
CASSLGPGYTF
>15|TRBJ2-7|TRBD2|-|TRBV15
TGTGCCACCAGCATAAAACTAGCGGGAACCTACGAGCAGTACTTC
CATSIKLAGTYEQYF
>12|TRBJ1-5|-|-|TRBV30
TGTGCCTGGAGTGCCGGGGATCAGCCCCAGCATTTT
CAWSAGDQPQHF
>13|TRBJ2-5|-|once|TRBV2
TGTGCCAGCAGGCAGGGCGCCACAGAGACCCAGTACTTC
CASRQGATETQYF
>16|TRBJ2-2|TRBD2|-|TRBV5-1
TGCGCCAGCAGCAAAGTTGCTAGCGGGACCACCGGGGAGCTGTTTTTT
CASSKVASGTTGELFF
>14|TRBJ2-5|-|-|TRBV9
TGTGCCAGCAGCGTATCAGCGGTAGAAGAGACCCAGTACTTC
CASSVSAVEETQYF
>13|TRBJ1-1|-|-|TRBV30
TGTGCCTGGAGCTCGCGAGGGGGGACTGAAGCTTTCTTT
CAWSSRGGTEAFF
>14|TRBJ1-2|TRBD1|-|TRBV4-3
TGCGCCAGCAGCCGAACGGGACAGGAATATGGCTACACCTTC
CASSRTGQEYGYTF
>16|TRBJ2-7|TRBD1|-|TRBV4-1
TGCGCCAGCAGCCAAGATGGGACAGGGACCTACTACGAGCAGTACTTC
CASSQDGTGTYYEQYF
>16|TRBJ2-3|TRBD2|-|TRBV6-5
TGTGCCAGCAGTTACCAACTAGCGGGAGCCACAGATACGCAGTATTTT
CASSYQLAGATDTQYF
>15|TRBJ2-7|-|-|TRBV23-1
TGCGCCAGCAGTCAATCTGGCCACTATGACGGCGAGCAGTACTTC
CASSQSGHYDGEQYF
>13|TRBJ2-1|TRBD2|-|TRBV6-2/TRBV6-3
TGTGCCAGCAGTGAGCGGGGGCGGAATGAGCAGTTCTTC
CASSERGRNEQFF
>13|TRBJ1-1|-|-|TRBV7-2
TGTGCCAGCAGCTTCAGTATGAACACTGAAGCTTTCTTT
CASSFSMNTEAFF
>19|TRBJ1-3|TRBD1|-|TRBV5-1
TGCGCCAGCAGCGGATTACCGGGACAGGGGTTTTACTCTGGAAACACCATATATTTT
CASSGLPGQGFYSGNTIYF
>15|TRBJ1-6|-|-|TRBV7-2
TGTGCCAGCAGCTTTTTCATCTACGGGGATTCACCCCTCCACTTT
CASSFFIYGDSPLHF
>12|TRBJ2-1|-|-|TRBV24-1
TGTGCCACCAGGGGATCCTACAATGAGCAGTTCTTC
CATRGSYNEQFF